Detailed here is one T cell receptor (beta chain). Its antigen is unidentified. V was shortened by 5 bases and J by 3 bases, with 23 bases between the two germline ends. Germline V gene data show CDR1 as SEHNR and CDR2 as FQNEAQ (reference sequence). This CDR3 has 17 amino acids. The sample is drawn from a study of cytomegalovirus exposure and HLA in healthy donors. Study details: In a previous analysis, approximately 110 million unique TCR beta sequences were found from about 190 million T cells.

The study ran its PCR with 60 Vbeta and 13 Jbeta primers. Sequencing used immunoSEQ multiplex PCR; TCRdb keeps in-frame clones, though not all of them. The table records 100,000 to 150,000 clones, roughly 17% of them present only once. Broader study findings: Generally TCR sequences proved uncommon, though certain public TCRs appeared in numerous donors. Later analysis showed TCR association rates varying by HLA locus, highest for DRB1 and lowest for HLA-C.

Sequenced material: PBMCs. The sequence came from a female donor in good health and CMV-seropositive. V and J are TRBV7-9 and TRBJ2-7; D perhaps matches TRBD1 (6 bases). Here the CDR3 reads CASSPRRTGRGNYEQYF. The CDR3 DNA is TGTGCCAGCAGCCCACGGCGTACAGGGCGTGGGAACTACGAGCAGTACTTC.